Shown below are 21 T cell receptor beta chains from a single sample sequenced in a study of T cell repertoires in cytomegalovirus infection. TCRdb processed the reads anew with MiXCR; each CDR3 protein has one entry. The table has about 770,000 distinct CDR3 sequences, under 35% seen once. These receptors have no identified antigens. This specimen consisted of cultured CD8+ T cells from PBMCs, obtained from culture after CMV antigen stimulation. The receptors were gathered from a human donor in good health (CMV status not recorded). Some clones in this sample may be carry-over from other donors' samples.

This chain connects TRBV20-1 to TRBJ2-1; 10 positions match TRBD2. The CDR3 is made up of 15 amino acids. Germline CDR1 and CDR2: DFQATT and SNEGSKA (reference sequence). J gave up 5 bases and V 3 bases, and 7 bases lay outside the gene matches. CDR3: CSARSLAGDNNEQFF. The CDR3 nucleotides read TGCAGTGCTAGGTCTCTAGCGGGGGACAACAATGAGCAGTTCTTC.

This clonotype was found a few times. The chain couples TRBV5-6 to TRBJ2-1; D is possibly TRBD1 (6 bases). Trimming took off 4 bases at V and 15 bases at J, with 17 bases between the two ends. The germline CDR1 and CDR2 sequences are SGHDT and YYEEEE. This CDR3 has 12 amino acids. CDR3 nucleotide sequence: TGTGCCAGCAGCCCACAGGGCCGTATGGGGTTCTTC. This gives the protein CASSPQGRMGFF.

This clonotype was counted only a few times. This may be a read error: a much more frequent sequence differs by one nucleotide. This chain connects TRBV7-9 to TRBJ1-1; D is possibly TRBD1 (6 bases). The CDR3 has 14 residues. V lost 4 bases and J 1 base, leaving 10 bases between the germline ends. Per germline, CDR1 SEHNR and CDR2 FQNEAQ (reference sequence). The CDR3 DNA is TGTGCCAGCAGCTCCCGGGACAAGAACACTGAAGCTTTCTTT. It encodes CASSSRDKNTEAFF.

This clonotype occurred a few times. This chain links TRBV20-1 with TRBJ1-3, with 7 nucleotides matching TRBD1. There are 16 residues in the CDR3. From germline, CDR1 is DFQATT and CDR2 SNEGSKA (reference sequence). With 6 bases clipped from V and 0 bases from J, the junction kept 11 bases outside the gene matches. The CDR3 DNA reads as TGCAGTGCCGTAAGGCGGGGGACAGCCTCTGGAAACACCATATATTTT. Protein product: CSAVRRGTASGNTIYF.

The chain has TRBV7-9 and TRBJ2-2, with 7 bases fitting TRBD1. The CDR3 covers 16 residues. With V trimmed by 4 bases and J by 0 bases, 5 bases remained unmatched. Per germline, CDR1 SEHNR and CDR2 FQNEAQ (reference sequence). The CDR3 DNA reads as TGTGCCAGCAGCTCTTTCGACAGGGCGAACACCGGGGAGCTGTTTTTT. Translated: CASSSFDRANTGELFF.

This clonotype was seen a single time. The V and J genes are TRBV12-3 or TRBV12-4 and TRBJ1-4; no clear D. Trimming removed 3 bases from V and 8 bases from J, with 13 bases in between. The CDR3 has 14 amino acids. CDR3 DNA: TGTGCCAGCAGTTTTGGGTCCGGGAAGGAAAAACTGTTTTTT. Translated, it gives CASSFGSGKEKLFF.

The chain uses TRBV4-2 and TRBJ2-1, with 7 bases lining up with TRBD2. The CDR3 consists of 16 residues. CDR1 and CDR2 from the germline V gene are LGHNA and YNFKEQ. Trimming removed 4 bases from V and 7 bases from J; junction bases left unmatched: 13. In DNA form, the CDR3 reads TGTGCCAGCAGCCCCATGAGCGGGGAGAATCAGAATGAGCAGTTCTTC. Translation: CASSPMSGENQNEQFF.

This clonotype was observed a handful of times. V is TRBV12-3 or TRBV12-4 and J is TRBJ1-4; TRBD1 agrees at 8 bases. Germline trimming cut 6 bases from V and 4 bases from J; bases unmatched to any gene: 10. This CDR3 spans 16 amino acids. Written as DNA, the CDR3 is TGTGCCAGCAGACATAATGCGGGACAGGATAATGAAAAACTGTTTTTT. Residues: CASRHNAGQDNEKLFF.

This clonotype was recorded a few times. The genes are TRBV19 and TRBJ2-1; 8 bases map to TRBD1. The CDR3 spans 15 residues. The V gene's germline CDR1 is LNHDA and CDR2 SQIVND (reference sequence). The V and J ends lost 3 bases and 2 bases, in that order; junction bases with no gene match: 3. CDR3 nucleotide sequence: TGTGCCAGTAGTATTGGGGGACAGGCCTACAATGAGCAGTTCTTC. Encoded protein: CASSIGGQAYNEQFF.

The rearrangement uses TRBV5-6 and TRBJ2-3; TRBD1 aligns across 8 bases. The germline V gene has CDR1 SGHDT and CDR2 YYEEEE. V shed 1 base, J shed 5 bases, and the junction held 9 bases outside the gene matches. The CDR3 sequence is 16 residues long. This CDR3 reads CASSLFYRTGKDTQYF. CDR3 in DNA: TGTGCCAGCAGCTTGTTTTATCGGACAGGGAAAGATACGCAGTATTTT.

This clonotype was detected a few times. CDR3 DNA sequence: TGTGCCATCTTCGGTGGGACTGAAGCTTTCTTT. It encodes CAIFGGTEAFF. V and J are TRBV2 and TRBJ1-1, with D unresolved. Germline V gene lookup returns CDR1 SNHLY and CDR2 FYNNEI. The CDR3 contains 11 residues. Trimming cost V 10 bases and J 5 bases, with 11 bases left between them.

This clonotype showed up just a few times. DNA for the CDR3: TGTGCCAGCAGCCCATCAGAATCGAACACTGAAGCTTTCTTT. Translating gives CASSPSESNTEAFF. The chain is built from TRBV7-6 and TRBJ1-1; D is ambiguous. This CDR3 spans 14 amino acids. Trimming took off 5 bases at V and 1 base at J, with 11 bases between the two ends. Germline V gene data show CDR1 as SGHVS and CDR2 as FNYEAQ.

The chain combines TRBV29-1 with TRBJ2-3; D is possibly TRBD1 or TRBD2 (5 bases each). Germline CDR1 is SQVTM and CDR2 is ANQGSEA. V lost 6 bases and J 2 bases, leaving 18 bases between the germline ends. The CDR3 runs 15 residues. Here the CDR3 reads CSVLGPSGITDTQYF. For the CDR3, the DNA is TGCAGCGTGTTGGGGCCAAGCGGTATCACAGATACGCAGTATTTT.

This clonotype was counted a few times. The CDR3 region has the DNA TGTGCCAGCAGCACAGGGTCCGGGGAGCTGTTTTTT. Its protein product is CASSTGSGELFF. The V and J genes are TRBV27 and TRBJ2-2; possibly TRBD1 for D (6 bases). The CDR3 has 12 amino acids. Germline V gene sequence: CDR1 MNHEY, CDR2 SMNVEV (reference sequence). V gave up 6 bases and J gave up 6 bases, with 8 bases separating them.

This clonotype was counted only a few times. The gene calls are TRBV7-6 and TRBJ2-3; 11 positions agree with TRBD2. The CDR3 sequence is 18 residues long. Germline V gene lookup returns CDR1 SGHVS and CDR2 FNYEAQ. V lost 2 bases, J lost 2 bases, and 9 bases stayed unmatched. The CDR3 protein is CASSLPRSGGAPTDTQYF. The CDR3 DNA is TGTGCCAGCAGCTTACCCCGTAGCGGGGGGGCCCCCACAGATACGCAGTATTTT.

The V call is TRBV7-9, the J call TRBJ2-7; 12 positions agree with TRBD1. J gave up 2 bases and V 5 bases, and 10 bases lay outside the gene matches. The CDR3 sequence is 17 residues long. Germline V gene sequence: CDR1 SEHNR, CDR2 FQNEAQ (reference sequence). As DNA, the CDR3 is TGTGCCAGCAGCACCCCCGGGACAGGGGGCTTTACCTACGAGCAGTACTTC. It is translated as CASSTPGTGGFTYEQYF.

In its sample, this clonotype was seen once. The chain combines TRBV7-3 with TRBJ2-1; D possibly corresponds to TRBD2 (6 bases). Deletions cut 3 bases from V and 6 bases from J, with 15 bases between. CDR3 length: 15 residues. Germline V gene lookup returns CDR1 SGHTA and CDR2 FQGTGA. CDR3 DNA: TGTGCCAGCAGCTTCCCCTGGGAGGCCAGCAATGAGCAGTTCTTC. Its translation is CASSFPWEASNEQFF.

V usage is TRBV7-3 and J usage is TRBJ2-1, with 7 bases that match TRBD1. The CDR3 is 15 residues long. V dropped 6 bases and J dropped 1; count of bases not matched to a gene: 6. Germline-derived CDR1 and CDR2 are SGHTA and FQGTGA. CDR3 sequence (DNA): TGTGCCAGCAGGTCCGGGACAGCTTCCTACAATGAGCAGTTCTTC. Translated: CASRSGTASYNEQFF. The whole variable domain, remainder taken from reference TRBV7-3 and TRBJ2-1, is GAGVSQTPSNKVTEKGKYVELRCDPISGHTALYWYRQSLGQGPEFLIYFQGTGAADDSGLPNDRFFAVRPEGSVSTLKIQRTERGDSAVYLCASRSGTASYNEQFFGPGTRLTVL.

This clonotype was found a few times. CDR3 protein: CASRMQHLPGYGYTF. In DNA form, the CDR3 reads TGTGCCAGCAGAATGCAACATCTACCCGGCTATGGCTACACCTTC. This rearrangement joins TRBV12-3 or TRBV12-4 to TRBJ1-2; unclear D gene. V was pared by 6 bases and J by 4 bases, with 18 bases between. The CDR3 contains 15 residues.

Concerning this clonotype: This could be a read error, since a much larger clone is one nucleotide away. This chain connects TRBV7-6 to TRBJ2-1; D uncertain. The CDR3 has 13 amino acids. Trimming left V 4 bases short and J 13 bases short, with 17 bases between. From germline, CDR1 is SGHVS and CDR2 FNYEAQ. The CDR3 region is CASSSVARSDQFF. CDR3 nucleotide sequence: TGTGCCAGCAGCTCAGTCGCGCGCTCTGACCAGTTCTTC.

This clonotype has ten or more counts. The chain carries TRBV7-8 and TRBJ2-5; TRBD1 or TRBD2 may be the D gene (5 bases each). V dropped 1 base and J dropped 1 base, with 13 bases sitting between them. Germline values: CDR1 SGHVS, CDR2 FQNEAQ. This CDR3 region has 16 residues. CDR3 nucleotides: TGTGCCAGCAGCTTAGAAGAGGGGCCATCCCAAGAGACCCAGTACTTC. This gives the protein CASSLEEGPSQETQYF.